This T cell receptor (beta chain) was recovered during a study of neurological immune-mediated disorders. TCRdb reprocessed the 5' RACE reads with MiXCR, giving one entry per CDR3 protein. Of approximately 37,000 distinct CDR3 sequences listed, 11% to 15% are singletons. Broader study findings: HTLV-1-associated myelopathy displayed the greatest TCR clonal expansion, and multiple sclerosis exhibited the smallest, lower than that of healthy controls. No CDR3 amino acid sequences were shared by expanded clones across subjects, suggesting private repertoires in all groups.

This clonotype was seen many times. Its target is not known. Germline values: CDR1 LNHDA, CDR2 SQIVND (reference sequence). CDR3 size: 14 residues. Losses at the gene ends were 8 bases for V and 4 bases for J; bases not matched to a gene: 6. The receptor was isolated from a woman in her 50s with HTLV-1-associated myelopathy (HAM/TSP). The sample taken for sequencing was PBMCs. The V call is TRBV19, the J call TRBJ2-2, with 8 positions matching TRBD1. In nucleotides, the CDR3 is TGTGCCAGTTGGCCGGGACAGGTCACCGGGGAGCTGTTTTTT. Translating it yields CASWPGQVTGELFF.